Listed below are T cell receptor beta chains from one sample, sequenced in a study of T cell responses to AZD1222 COVID-19 vaccine. Produced via immunoSEQ multiplex PCR; TCRdb's table is partial and in-frame only. The top ten clones hold roughly 5.2% of a sample with 50,000 to 60,000 clones, roughly three quarters of them seen once. The sequencing here drew on peripheral blood, taken 28 days after the second AZD1222 dose. Receptors were obtained from an adult who received the AZD1222 COVID-19 vaccine. Both conserved end residues are part of each CDR3. The D gene is left open where the match is weak. For some rows the clone size is stated as once, few or many, or as a class when expanded; others skip it.

clone_size: -
j_call: TRBJ2-1
v_call: TRBV6-6
d_call: -
cdr3_aa: CATVATEPSFNEQFF
cdr3_nt: TGTGCCACCGTAGCGACAGAGCCGTCCTTCAATGAGCAGTTCTTC

clone_size: -
j_call: TRBJ1-1
v_call: TRBV5-1
d_call: -
cdr3_aa: CASSLGSNTEAFF
cdr3_nt: TGCGCCAGCAGCTTGGGGTCGAACACTGAAGCTTTCTTT

clone_size: -
j_call: TRBJ2-2
v_call: TRBV5-1
d_call: TRBD1
cdr3_aa: CASSLGQGDTGELFF
cdr3_nt: TGCGCCAGCAGCTTGGGGCAGGGGGACACCGGGGAGCTGTTTTTT

clone_size: -
j_call: TRBJ1-1
v_call: TRBV5-3
d_call: TRBD1
cdr3_aa: CARSSTPRLDRGPSQGRNTEAFF
cdr3_nt: TGTGCCAGAAGCTCCACCCCACGGCTCGACAGGGGACCCAGCCAGGGCAGGAACACTGAAGCTTTCTTT

clone_size: few
j_call: TRBJ1-2
v_call: TRBV7-9
d_call: -
cdr3_aa: CASSSDLTGAGYTF
cdr3_nt: TGTGCCAGCAGCTCCGACTTGACGGGGGCTGGCTACACCTTC

clone_size: -
j_call: TRBJ2-7
v_call: TRBV7-8
d_call: TRBD1
cdr3_aa: CASSTSMGQGWTLEQYF
cdr3_nt: TGTGCCAGCAGCACGTCGATGGGACAGGGGTGGACTCTTGAGCAGTACTTC

clone_size: -
j_call: TRBJ1-6
v_call: TRBV28
d_call: -
cdr3_aa: CASSLSSGGMPPLHF
cdr3_nt: TGTGCCAGCAGTTTATCCTCAGGAGGCATGCCACCCCTCCACTTT

clone_size: -
j_call: TRBJ2-5
v_call: TRBV5-1
d_call: -
cdr3_aa: CASSLAGLGTQYF
cdr3_nt: TGCGCCAGCAGCTTGGCAGGGTTGGGGACCCAGTACTTC

clone_size: -
j_call: TRBJ1-2
v_call: TRBV7-2
d_call: -
cdr3_aa: CASSLNRAQDGYTF
cdr3_nt: TGTGCCAGCAGCTTAAACAGAGCCCAAGATGGCTACACCTTC

clone_size: -
j_call: TRBJ2-7
v_call: TRBV11-2
d_call: -
cdr3_aa: CASSRDTVSYEQYF
cdr3_nt: TGTGCCAGCAGCAGGGACACCGTCTCCTACGAGCAGTACTTC

clone_size: -
j_call: TRBJ2-3
v_call: TRBV10-2
d_call: -
cdr3_aa: CASLAPGTDTQYF
cdr3_nt: TGCGCCAGCCTTGCGCCGGGGACAGATACGCAGTATTTT

clone_size: -
j_call: TRBJ2-5
v_call: TRBV7-9
d_call: -
cdr3_aa: CASSFGGETQYF
cdr3_nt: TGTGCCAGCAGCTTCGGCGGAGAGACCCAGTACTTC

clone_size: -
j_call: TRBJ2-7
v_call: TRBV5-4
d_call: TRBD1
cdr3_aa: CASIRDRGSYEQYF
cdr3_nt: TGTGCCAGCATCCGGGACAGGGGCTCCTACGAGCAGTACTTC

clone_size: -
j_call: TRBJ1-1
v_call: TRBV5-1
d_call: -
cdr3_aa: CASSSSDMGTEAFF
cdr3_nt: TGCGCCAGCAGCTCCTCGGACATGGGGACTGAAGCTTTCTTT

clone_size: -
j_call: TRBJ1-1
v_call: TRBV6-5
d_call: TRBD1
cdr3_aa: CASSLRQGATEAFF
cdr3_nt: TGTGCCAGCAGTTTAAGACAGGGGGCAACTGAAGCTTTCTTT

clone_size: once
j_call: TRBJ2-7
v_call: TRBV18
d_call: -
cdr3_aa: CASSPGTIPYEQYF
cdr3_nt: TGTGCCAGCTCACCCGGGACAATTCCCTACGAGCAGTACTTC

clone_size: -
j_call: TRBJ2-7
v_call: TRBV2
d_call: TRBD2
cdr3_aa: CASSTPLLGGTSYEQYF
cdr3_nt: TGTGCCAGCAGTACCCCGCTGCTTGGTGGGACTAGCTACGAGCAGTACTTC

clone_size: -
j_call: TRBJ1-3
v_call: TRBV4-1
d_call: -
cdr3_aa: CASRSRTTGNTIYF
cdr3_nt: TGCGCCAGCAGATCTCGGACTACGGGAAACACCATATATTTT

clone_size: -
j_call: TRBJ1-3
v_call: TRBV28
d_call: TRBD1
cdr3_aa: CASRQGAGNTIYF
cdr3_nt: TGTGCCAGCAGACAGGGGGCTGGAAACACCATATATTTT

clone_size: -
j_call: TRBJ2-6
v_call: TRBV19
d_call: TRBD1
cdr3_aa: CASSGQGASGANVLTF
cdr3_nt: TGTGCCAGTTCGGGACAGGGGGCCTCTGGGGCCAACGTCCTGACTTTC

clone_size: -
j_call: TRBJ2-1
v_call: TRBV24-1
d_call: TRBD2
cdr3_aa: CATSDYRLAGSQFF
cdr3_nt: TGTGCCACCAGTGATTACCGACTAGCGGGGTCGCAGTTCTTC

clone_size: -
j_call: TRBJ2-2
v_call: TRBV5-1
d_call: -
cdr3_aa: CASSLPTNTGELFF
cdr3_nt: TGCGCCAGCAGCTTGCCCACGAACACCGGGGAGCTGTTTTTT

clone_size: -
j_call: TRBJ1-4
v_call: TRBV11-2
d_call: -
cdr3_aa: CASSQLQGAAAKLFF
cdr3_nt: TGTGCCAGCAGCCAACTACAGGGAGCGGCTGCAAAACTGTTTTTT

clone_size: -
j_call: TRBJ1-1
v_call: TRBV10-3
d_call: TRBD1
cdr3_aa: CATVRGTAGNTEAFF
cdr3_nt: TGTGCCACCGTGAGGGGGACAGCAGGGAACACTGAAGCTTTCTTT

clone_size: few
j_call: TRBJ1-2
v_call: TRBV24-1
d_call: TRBD1
cdr3_aa: CATSSPVGSGTGRGSDGYTF
cdr3_nt: TGTGCCACCAGTTCACCCGTGGGTTCCGGGACAGGCCGCGGGTCGGATGGCTACACCTTC

clone_size: -
j_call: TRBJ1-3
v_call: TRBV19
d_call: -
cdr3_aa: CASSPLFGGTSSGNTIYF
cdr3_nt: TGTGCCAGTAGTCCGCTTTTTGGGGGGACCAGCTCTGGAAACACCATATATTTT

clone_size: many
j_call: TRBJ2-6
v_call: TRBV20-1
d_call: -
cdr3_aa: CSASIPGTNVLTF
cdr3_nt: TGCAGTGCTAGTATCCCAGGGACCAACGTCCTGACTTTC

clone_size: -
j_call: TRBJ1-4
v_call: TRBV15
d_call: -
cdr3_aa: CATSLRGVGEKLFF
cdr3_nt: TGTGCCACCAGCCTGAGGGGGGTGGGGGAAAAACTGTTTTTT

clone_size: medium-sized
j_call: TRBJ2-5
v_call: TRBV27
d_call: TRBD2
cdr3_aa: CASSTGLSGGPQETQYF
cdr3_nt: TGTGCCAGCAGTACAGGGTTATCGGGAGGGCCTCAAGAGACCCAGTACTTC

clone_size: -
j_call: TRBJ1-3
v_call: TRBV6-5
d_call: -
cdr3_aa: CASSLQLRSGNTIYF
cdr3_nt: TGTGCCAGCAGTCTACAATTACGCTCTGGAAACACCATATATTTT

clone_size: once
j_call: TRBJ1-4
v_call: TRBV19
d_call: TRBD1
cdr3_aa: CASSPGQGLNEKLFF
cdr3_nt: TGTGCCAGTAGTCCAGGACAGGGCCTTAATGAAAAACTGTTTTTT

clone_size: -
j_call: TRBJ2-6
v_call: TRBV25-1
d_call: -
cdr3_aa: CASGDRGLNGANVLTF
cdr3_nt: TGTGCCAGCGGGGACCGGGGATTAAATGGGGCCAACGTCCTGACTTTC

clone_size: -
j_call: TRBJ1-6
v_call: TRBV19
d_call: -
cdr3_aa: CASSDTGKGFSPLHF
cdr3_nt: TGTGCCAGTAGTGACACAGGGAAGGGGTTCTCACCCCTCCACTTT

clone_size: -
j_call: TRBJ2-7
v_call: TRBV27
d_call: -
cdr3_aa: CASAEIQGYEQYF
cdr3_nt: TGTGCCAGCGCTGAGATACAGGGCTACGAGCAGTACTTC

clone_size: -
j_call: TRBJ2-1
v_call: TRBV19
d_call: -
cdr3_aa: CASSTQGYNEQFF
cdr3_nt: TGTGCCAGTAGTACGCAGGGTTACAATGAGCAGTTCTTC

clone_size: -
j_call: TRBJ1-5
v_call: TRBV3-1/TRBV3-2
d_call: -
cdr3_aa: CASSQDPGSNNQPQHF
cdr3_nt: TGTGCCAGCAGCCAAGATCCAGGAAGTAACAATCAGCCCCAGCATTTT

clone_size: -
j_call: TRBJ2-7
v_call: TRBV5-8
d_call: -
cdr3_aa: CASSLVQYEQYF
cdr3_nt: TGTGCCAGCAGCCTAGTACAGTACGAGCAGTACTTC

clone_size: once
j_call: TRBJ2-3
v_call: TRBV7-6
d_call: TRBD2
cdr3_aa: CASSLGASGATDTQYF
cdr3_nt: TGTGCCAGCAGCTTAGGGGCTAGCGGGGCTACAGATACGCAGTATTTT

clone_size: once
j_call: TRBJ2-4
v_call: TRBV5-1
d_call: -
cdr3_aa: CASSSRDNIQYF
cdr3_nt: TGCGCCAGCAGCTCCCGGGACAACATTCAGTACTTC

clone_size: -
j_call: TRBJ2-7
v_call: TRBV30
d_call: -
cdr3_aa: CAWSPAAYEQYF
cdr3_nt: TGTGCCTGGAGTCCGGCAGCATACGAGCAGTACTTC

clone_size: -
j_call: TRBJ1-3
v_call: TRBV5-6
d_call: -
cdr3_aa: CASSTGGLSSGNTIYF
cdr3_nt: TGTGCCAGCAGCACTGGGGGCCTTAGCTCTGGAAACACCATATATTTT

clone_size: -
j_call: TRBJ2-7
v_call: TRBV20-1
d_call: TRBD2
cdr3_aa: CSASTSGSSYEQYF
cdr3_nt: TGCAGTGCTAGTACTAGCGGGAGCTCCTACGAGCAGTACTTC

clone_size: -
j_call: TRBJ2-3
v_call: TRBV3-1/TRBV3-2
d_call: TRBD2
cdr3_aa: CASSQGLAGGRTDTQYF
cdr3_nt: TGTGCCAGCAGCCAAGGACTAGCGGGGGGTAGGACAGATACGCAGTATTTT

clone_size: -
j_call: TRBJ1-2
v_call: TRBV28
d_call: -
cdr3_aa: CASSLPRGSEGYTF
cdr3_nt: TGTGCCAGCAGTTTACCTCGCGGGTCGGAGGGCTACACCTTC

clone_size: -
j_call: TRBJ1-1
v_call: TRBV7-2
d_call: -
cdr3_aa: CASRTYTNTEAFF
cdr3_nt: TGTGCCAGCAGGACCTACACGAACACTGAAGCTTTCTTT

clone_size: -
j_call: TRBJ1-2
v_call: TRBV6-2/TRBV6-3
d_call: -
cdr3_aa: CASSYSGRGLSGYTF
cdr3_nt: TGTGCCAGCAGTTACTCCGGGCGGGGTCTATCTGGCTACACCTTC

clone_size: -
j_call: TRBJ2-1
v_call: TRBV6-5
d_call: TRBD1
cdr3_aa: CASTWDRLYNEQFF
cdr3_nt: TGTGCCAGCACTTGGGACAGACTCTACAATGAGCAGTTCTTC

clone_size: -
j_call: TRBJ2-2
v_call: TRBV7-9
d_call: TRBD2
cdr3_aa: CASSPGVAGNTGELFF
cdr3_nt: TGTGCCAGCAGCCCCGGGGTAGCGGGGAACACCGGGGAGCTGTTTTTT

clone_size: -
j_call: TRBJ2-5
v_call: TRBV28
d_call: TRBD1
cdr3_aa: CASSPGQVETQYF
cdr3_nt: TGTGCCAGCAGCCCTGGACAGGTAGAGACCCAGTACTTC

clone_size: -
j_call: TRBJ1-1
v_call: TRBV28
d_call: TRBD1
cdr3_aa: CASTRDSPEAFF
cdr3_nt: TGTGCCAGCACCCGGGACAGCCCCGAAGCTTTCTTT

clone_size: -
j_call: TRBJ1-3
v_call: TRBV18
d_call: -
cdr3_aa: CASSPLGLVQGSGNTIYF
cdr3_nt: TGTGCCAGCTCACCTCTCGGTCTAGTCCAGGGCTCTGGAAACACCATATATTTT

clone_size: -
j_call: TRBJ1-3
v_call: TRBV2
d_call: -
cdr3_aa: CASRLESSGNTIYF
cdr3_nt: TGTGCCAGCAGACTCGAGAGCTCTGGAAACACCATATATTTT

clone_size: -
j_call: TRBJ2-5
v_call: TRBV10-2
d_call: -
cdr3_aa: CASSESRGQGPQYF
cdr3_nt: TGCGCCAGCAGTGAGTCCCGGGGTCAAGGGCCCCAGTACTTC